This T cell receptor beta chain emerged from a study of control samples from healthy donors and cancer patients. Generated by immunoSEQ multiplex PCR, the TCRdb table keeps only in-frame clones and is missing some. This sample carries tens of thousands of clones, around 80% of them seen once, and the ten largest clones take about 9.5%. The receptor was derived from a man in his sixties or seventies in good health. The sequenced sample consisted of blood.

CDR3 region: CASSEPGTGELFF. The CDR3 DNA follows: TGTGCCAGCAGTGAACCAGGGACCGGGGAGCTGTTTTTT. The chain couples TRBV2 to TRBJ2-2; a weak D match, TRBD1 (5 bases). CDR3 length equals 13 residues. Germline CDR1 is SNHLY and CDR2 is FYNNEI. Trimming left V 2 bases short and J 5 bases short, with 6 bases between.